This T cell receptor (beta chain) was retrieved from a study of post-analysis software for immune sequencing data. Overall study findings and caveats: TRBV5-6, TRBV5-1 and TRBV20-1 belonged to a set of about five TRBV segments that were more frequent in patients than controls.

cDNA libraries of TCR beta carried unique molecular identifiers. TCRdb redid the calling of the PCR reads with MiXCR, one entry per CDR3 protein. The sample yields approximately 730,000 distinct CDR3 sequences, around 42% seen once. Trimming took 3 bases from V and 4 from J, leaving 17 bases between them. Germline values: CDR1 LNHNV, CDR2 YYDKDF (reference sequence). This CDR3 spans 16 amino acids. Concerning this clonotype: Its antigen is currently unknown.

This rearrangement joins TRBV15 to TRBJ2-3, with D perhaps given as TRBD1 or TRBD2 (5 bases each). The TCR was taken from a girl between 5 and 17 years old with multiple sclerosis. The sequencing input was blood. CDR3 region: CATSRDHIGGADTQYF. DNA for the CDR3: TGTGCCACCAGCAGGGACCATATTGGGGGTGCAGATACGCAGTATTTT.